This T cell receptor beta chain was captured in a study of cytomegalovirus exposure and HLA in healthy donors. Amplification used 60 Vbeta primers and 13 Jbeta primers. Measured with immunoSEQ multiplex PCR; TCRdb has only the in-frame clones, and not every one. The sample gives 110,000 or so clones, about 78% of which show up once; 5% to 5.5% is in the top ten. This CDR3 comprises 15 residues. V lost 3 bases to trimming and J lost 2 bases, with 11 bases between them. Germline assignment: CDR1 LNHDA and CDR2 SQIVND (reference sequence). Turning to this clone: The antigen remains undetermined.

Overall study findings and caveats: Later analysis demonstrated an association between a missense DCLRE1C variant and TCR beta V- and J-gene trimming.

The sequence was obtained from a woman in her twenties or thirties in good health and CMV-seropositive. The V and J genes are TRBV19 and TRBJ2-1, with D perhaps matching TRBD2 (6 bases). Sequencing was performed on PBMCs. DNA for the CDR3: TGTGCCAGTAGTATGGGGGGACTGACCTACAATGAGCAGTTCTTC. The encoded protein is CASSMGGLTYNEQFF.